This T cell receptor (beta chain) is drawn from a study of blood T cell repertoires in COVID-19. CDR1 is MRHNA and CDR2 is SNTAGT in the germline V gene. The CDR3 sequence is 16 residues long. Trimming at V came to 3 bases and at J to 6 bases, leaving 11 bases not matched to a gene. Original handling: Amplified reference gene primers provided the basis for estimating nucleated cell counts. The table came from immunoSEQ multiplex PCR; TCRdb's copy has only in-frame clones and leaves some out. V and J calls and clone size follow that table, whereas D and trimming were derived from the DNA. Of 95,000 to 110,000 clones in the sample, over 75% were seen once.

Input material: peripheral blood. This clonotype originated in a human donor in a cohort sampled during active or convalescent COVID-19. The chain has TRBV6-4 and TRBJ2-1, with TRBD2 identical over 7 bases. In DNA, the CDR3 is TGTGCCAGCAGTGATGTTGTAGGGAGGGGTCGCAATGAGCAGTTCTTC. Amino acid sequence: CASSDVVGRGRNEQFF.